What follows are 13 T cell receptor beta chains derived from one specimen sequenced in a study of CDR3 diversity in severe acne. TCRdb reanalysed the PCR reads using MiXCR and keeps one entry per CDR3 protein. The sample has around 94,000 distinct CDR3 sequences, roughly half seen once; the top ten hold under 15%. Sequenced sample: blood. These receptors were obtained from a male donor with acne.

This clonotype appeared a few times. Possible read error: a much larger clone is one base away. The chain is built from TRBV2 and TRBJ2-7; D is uncertain. The CDR3 has 14 residues. Germline-derived CDR1 and CDR2 are SNHLY and FYNNEI. This CDR3 reads CASGESGHAYEQYF. CDR3 DNA: TGTGCCAGCGGTGAATCTGGGCATGCCTACGAGCAGTACTTC. Full variable domain (rest looked up from reference TRBV2 and TRBJ2-7): EPEVTQTPSHQVTQMGQEVILRCVPISNHLYFYWYRQILGQKVEFLVSFYNNEISEKSEIFDDQFSVERPDGSNFTLKIRSTKLEDSAMYFCASGESGHAYEQYFGPGTRLTVT.

Only one count was recorded for this clonotype. J is TRBJ2-3 and V is TRBV7-2; 9 positions agree with TRBD2. V shed 1 base, J shed 2 bases, and the junction held 13 bases outside the gene matches. Germline V CDR1 and CDR2: SGHTA, FQGNSA. The CDR3 is made up of 19 amino acids. CDR3 loop: CASSLGGRGSGSPTDTQYF. DNA of the CDR3: TGTGCCAGCAGCTTAGGGGGGCGGGGTAGCGGGAGTCCCACAGATACGCAGTATTTT.

This clonotype was recorded at least ten times. The chain combines TRBV19 with TRBJ2-1; no firm D call. Germline values: CDR1 LNHDA, CDR2 SQIVND (reference sequence). CDR3 size: 16 residues. The V end lost 0 bases, the J end lost 3 bases, and 12 bases lay between the germline ends. In nucleotides, the CDR3 is TGTGCCAGTAGTATAGAGACCCGAGTGGACTACAATGAGCAGTTCTTC. Translated: CASSIETRVDYNEQFF.

A few counts support this clonotype. A much larger clone differs from this one at a single base, so this may be a read error. The chain has TRBV5-5 and TRBJ2-7, with a possible D match to TRBD2 (6 bases). The V and J ends lost 1 base and 2 bases respectively, with 13 bases between them. CDR1 SGHKS and CDR2 YYEKEE come from the germline V gene (reference sequence). The CDR3 consists of 15 residues. The chain's CDR3 is CASSLYSGTPYEQYF. The CDR3 bases are TGTGCCAGCAGCTTGTATAGCGGAACCCCCTACGAGCAGTACTTC.

A note on this clonotype: This could be a read error, since a much larger clone is one nucleotide away. The chain couples TRBV24-1 to TRBJ2-1; 9 bases fit TRBD2. Germline loops: CDR1 KGHDR, CDR2 SFDVKD. This CDR3 comprises 17 residues. CDR3 DNA sequence: TGTGCCACCAGTGATTCGTTTTTAGCGGGGGCCTACGATGAGCAGTTCTTC. Translation: CATSDSFLAGAYDEQFF.

The chain is built from TRBV20-1 and TRBJ1-3, with a tentative D call TRBD1 (6 bases). V was clipped by 6 bases and J by 4 bases, with 16 bases between them. Per the germline V gene, CDR1 is DFQATT and CDR2 is SNEGSKA (reference sequence). The CDR3 contains 14 residues. For the CDR3, the DNA is TGCAGTGCCAAGGCGCAGGGGCAAGGAAACACCATATATTTT. This codes for CSAKAQGQGNTIYF.

V usage is TRBV9 and J usage is TRBJ1-2; D ambiguous. Germline V gene lookup returns CDR1 SGDLS and CDR2 YYNGEE. V lost 4 bases and J 2 bases, leaving 6 bases between the germline ends. This CDR3 is built from 12 residues. The CDR3 DNA reads as TGTGCCAGCAGCCCCGGGAACTATGGCTACACCTTC. It is translated as CASSPGNYGYTF. Complete variable domain (other parts from reference TRBV9 and TRBJ1-2): DSGVTQTPKHLITATGQRVTLRCSPRSGDLSVYWYQQSLDQGLQFLIQYYNGEERAKGNILERFSAQQFPDLHSELNLSSLELGDSALYFCASSPGNYGYTFGSGTRLTVV.

There are many counts of this clonotype. This chain uses TRBV19 with TRBJ2-1; 12 bases are shared with TRBD2. V lost 3 bases and J lost 0; bases outside the gene matches: 0. CDR3 length: 16 amino acids. Germline V gene lookup returns CDR1 LNHDA and CDR2 SQIVND (reference sequence). CDR3 amino acids: CASSMTSGGSYNEQFF. As DNA, the CDR3 is TGTGCCAGTAGTATGACTAGCGGGGGCTCCTACAATGAGCAGTTCTTC.

The rearrangement uses TRBV7-9 and TRBJ1-4, with D possibly matching TRBD1 (5 bases). Germline V gene lookup returns CDR1 SEHNR and CDR2 FQNEAQ (reference sequence). The CDR3 covers 14 residues. Trimming took off 5 bases at V and 8 bases at J, with 15 bases between the two ends. CDR3 nucleotide sequence: TGTGCCAGCAGCCCTGGAGGGGATTCCGAAAAACTGTTTTTT. This codes for CASSPGGDSEKLFF. The full variable domain, with the rest looked up from reference TRBV7-9 and TRBJ1-4, is DTGVSQNPRHKITKRGQNVTFRCDPISEHNRLYWYRQTLGQGPEFLTYFQNEAQLEKSRLLSDRFSAERPKGSFSTLEIQRTEQGDSAMYLCASSPGGDSEKLFFGSGTQLSVL.

This clonotype was detected ten times or more. V usage is TRBV20-1 and J usage is TRBJ2-7; a possible D gene is TRBD2 (5 bases). In germline, CDR1 is DFQATT, CDR2 SNEGSKA (reference sequence). This CDR3 spans 12 amino acids. V lost 4 bases to trimming and J lost 1 base, with 8 bases between them. CDR3 residues: CSAIRGSYEQYV. Written as DNA, the CDR3 is TGCAGTGCTATCCGGGGATCCTACGAGCAGTACGTC.

This clonotype showed up just a few times. The chain carries TRBV5-1 and TRBJ2-2; weak D call: TRBD2 (5 bases). This CDR3 spans 16 amino acids. V lost 4 bases and J 4 bases, leaving 17 bases between the germline ends. CDR1 is SGHRS and CDR2 is YFSETQ in the germline V gene. CDR3 nucleotides: TGCGCCAGCAGCAGGATAGCCGGAGAGGGCACCGGGGAGCTGTTTTTT. Translating it yields CASSRIAGEGTGELFF.

This clonotype was detected only once. The chain couples TRBV7-9 to TRBJ1-2; D call uncertain. The CDR3 has 13 residues. V was shortened by 1 base and J by 4 bases, with 7 bases between the two germline ends. Germline loops: CDR1 SEHNR, CDR2 FQNEAQ (reference sequence). Here the CDR3 reads CASSLGGAYGYTF. The CDR3 DNA is TGTGCCAGCAGCTTAGGGGGTGCCTATGGCTACACCTTC.

A few counts support this clonotype. The gene calls are TRBV7-8 and TRBJ2-5; D tentatively reads TRBD1 or TRBD2 (5 bases each). Trimming stripped 5 bases from V and 7 bases from J, with 23 bases between. The CDR3 is 16 residues long. Germline loops: CDR1 SGHVS, CDR2 FQNEAQ. Here the CDR3 reads CASSPPGVGESRTQYF. The CDR3 DNA reads TGTGCCAGCAGCCCCCCGGGTGTGGGGGAGAGTCGGACCCAGTACTTC.